A selection of T cell receptor beta chains follows, all from one sample in a study of T cell repertoires in aging, cancer and after chemotherapy. TCRdb re-analysed the multiplex PCR reads in MiXCR, keeping a single row per CDR3 protein. The sample holds about 1,900 distinct CDR3 sequences, around 60% seen once. Sequencing was done on a sample of blood. The receptors come from a human donor with a solid tumor. CDR3s include the opening cysteine and the closing phenylalanine or tryptophan. The D gene is left open where the match is weak. Expanded clones get a size class; other rows say once, few or many, or leave the size out.

j_call v_call d_call clone_size cdr3_nt cdr3_aa
TRBJ2-3 TRBV20-1 - - TGCAGTGCTCCGCGGAGGGGTAGCGGCTACACAGATACGCAGTATTTT CSAPRRGSGYTDTQYF
TRBJ2-7 TRBV20-1 TRBD1 few TGCAGTGCTCTACGGGACAGGGGATACGAGCAGTACTTC CSALRDRGYEQYF
TRBJ2-7 TRBV6-5 - - TGTGCCAGCAGTAAATACGGGGCCAGCCACGAGCAGTACTTC CASSKYGASHEQYF
TRBJ1-2 TRBV7-9 - - TGTGCCAGCAGCTTAAGTGACAGGCTGGATGGCTACACCTTC CASSLSDRLDGYTF
TRBJ2-7 TRBV30 - - TGTGCCTGGAGCGTGGGCGGGACAGCCTACGAGCAGTACTTC CAWSVGGTAYEQYF
TRBJ1-2 TRBV5-6 - few TGTGCCAGCAGCTTGTCGGGGATACATGGCTACACCTTC CASSLSGIHGYTF
TRBJ2-7 TRBV30 TRBD1 - TGTGCCTGTAAACCCGGGACAGGGGTTTCCGAGCAGTACTTC CACKPGTGVSEQYF
TRBJ1-2 TRBV5-4 - - TGTGCCAGCAGCTTGAGGGGAGCGGGGAACTATGGCTACACCTTC CASSLRGAGNYGYTF
TRBJ2-1 TRBV20-1 TRBD2 - TGCAGTGCTAGTTCGACTAGCGGGAGCTTCAATGAGCAGTTCTTC CSASSTSGSFNEQFF
TRBJ1-5 TRBV6-4 TRBD1 - TGTGCCAGCAGCCCCGGGACAGGGGGTTCTCAGCCCCAGCATTTT CASSPGTGGSQPQHF
TRBJ2-7 TRBV5-1 - - TGCGCCAGCAGCTCCATGCAGGGGATGGATACCTACGAGCAGTACTTC CASSSMQGMDTYEQYF
TRBJ2-3 TRBV6-5 - hyperexpanded TGTGCCAGCATTAACGGGGATACGCAGTATTTT CASINGDTQYF
TRBJ1-1 TRBV13 - - TGTGCCAGCAGTTCACAAACGAACACTGAAGCTTTCTTT CASSSQTNTEAFF
TRBJ1-2 TRBV19 - - TGTGCCAGTAGGGATCCTTTTGGCTACACCTTC CASRDPFGYTF
TRBJ2-7 TRBV9 TRBD2 - TGTGCCAGCAGCGTGAGTTCGCGGGAGTCCGAGCAGTACTTC CASSVSSRESEQYF
TRBJ2-2 TRBV30 - - TGTGCCAGCAGCCAAAGTTGGCACACCGGGGAGCTGTTTTTT CASSQSWHTGELFF
TRBJ2-5 TRBV20-1 TRBD2 - TGCAGTGCTCTTTTGGGAGCGGGGAGGACGCCAGAGACCCAGTACTTC CSALLGAGRTPETQYF
TRBJ1-2 TRBV19 - - TGTGCCAGTAGTGGGAGGGAGCCTAACTATGGCTACACCTTC CASSGREPNYGYTF
TRBJ2-2 TRBV19 - - TGTGCCAGTTTCCCCAGGGAAGGGTTCACCGGGGAGCTGTTTTTT CASFPREGFTGELFF
TRBJ2-1 TRBV30 - few TGTGCTTGGGGGGGGGCGTTCAATGAGCAGTTCTTC CAWGGAFNEQFF
TRBJ1-2 TRBV5-4 TRBD1 - TGTGCCAGCAGCTTGCGAGGACAGGGCAACTATGGCTACACCTTC CASSLRGQGNYGYTF
TRBJ2-5 TRBV11-1 TRBD1 few TGTGCCAGCAGCGGAGCGGGACAGGGGGCACAAGAGACCCAGTACTTC CASSGAGQGAQETQYF
TRBJ1-6 TRBV7-9 - - TGCGCCAGCAGCTCAGATAATTCACCCCTCCACTTT CASSSDNSPLHF
TRBJ1-5 TRBV6-1 - - TGTGCCAGCAGTCTGGGGCCCTATAGCAATCAGCCCCAGCATTTT CASSLGPYSNQPQHF
TRBJ2-7 TRBV6-5 TRBD1 - TGTGCCAGCAGTTCAAAGGACAGGGCGAACGAGCAGTACTTC CASSSKDRANEQYF
TRBJ1-2 TRBV6-5 TRBD1 - TGTGCCAGCAGTGGGGGACAGGGCAGATATGGCTACACCTTC CASSGGQGRYGYTF
TRBJ2-3 TRBV5-5 - - TGTGCCAGCAGCTTGTGGCATGCAGATACGCAGTATTTT CASSLWHADTQYF
TRBJ2-7 TRBV7-3 - - TGTGCCAGCAGTCAAAACTCACTGAGCTCCTACGAGCAGTACTTC CASSQNSLSSYEQYF
TRBJ2-7 TRBV7-3 - - TGTGCCAGCAGTTACCGGGACACCTTCTACGAGCAGTACTTC CASSYRDTFYEQYF
TRBJ1-2 TRBV7-2 TRBD1 - TGTGCCAGCAGCCGAGGGGGCATCGATGGCTACACCTTC CASSRGGIDGYTF
TRBJ2-1 TRBV7-3 - - TGTGCCAGCAGCCCCCGCGTGAGCTCCTACAATGAGCAGTTCTTC CASSPRVSSYNEQFF
TRBJ1-2 TRBV6-2/TRBV6-3 TRBD1 few TGTGCCAGCAGTCGACAGGGGGACTATGGCTACACCTTC CASSRQGDYGYTF
TRBJ2-1 TRBV5-1 - - TGCGCCAGCAGCTTGGTGGGTGTCAAGAACAATGAGCAGTTCTTC CASSLVGVKNNEQFF
TRBJ1-1 TRBV30 TRBD1 once TGTGCCTGGAGTAGAGGGGGCAACACTGAAGCTTTCTTT CAWSRGGNTEAFF
TRBJ1-6 TRBV11-2 - - TGTGCCAGCAGCACTCGTTCGGACACCCACTATAATTCACCCCTCCACTTT CASSTRSDTHYNSPLHF
TRBJ2-3 TRBV11-2 - - TGTGCCAGCAGCTGGAGCACAGATACGCAGTATTTT CASSWSTDTQYF
TRBJ1-1 TRBV19 TRBD1 - TGTGCCAGTAGCGGACAGGGACAAACTGAAGCTTTCTTT CASSGQGQTEAFF
TRBJ2-5 TRBV28 TRBD2 - TGTGCCAGCAGTTCCACGGGAGGACGCTTCCGTTCCCAGTACTTC CASSSTGGRFRSQYF
TRBJ2-7 TRBV7-2 TRBD2 - TGTGCCAGCAGCTTTGGACTAGCGAGAAGCTCCTACGAGCAGTACTTC CASSFGLARSSYEQYF
TRBJ2-1 TRBV7-2 TRBD1 few TGTGCCAGCAGCTTTAGACAGGGGCGGAATGAGCAGTTCTTC CASSFRQGRNEQFF
TRBJ2-2 TRBV6-5 TRBD2 few TGTGCCAGCAACCGACTAGCGGGGGACACCGGGGAGCTGTTTTTT CASNRLAGDTGELFF
TRBJ1-5 TRBV7-2 - - TGTGCCAGCAGCTTAAGCGCAGGGCGGAATCAGCCCCAGCATTTT CASSLSAGRNQPQHF
TRBJ2-7 TRBV11-1 TRBD2 - TGTGCCAGCAGCCTCCGACAGGGGACTAGCGGGGTACAGTACTTC CASSLRQGTSGVQYF
TRBJ2-2 TRBV28 - - TGTGCCAGCATCGACACCGGGGAGCTGTTTTTT CASIDTGELFF
TRBJ2-7 TRBV6-1 - - TGTGCCAGCAGTGTGGGGCAGGGAGGAGGGTACGAGCAGTACTTC CASSVGQGGGYEQYF
TRBJ2-6 TRBV27 - - TGTGCCAGCAGTTTAGCCCCAGGGGCTGGGGCCAACGTCCTGACTTTC CASSLAPGAGANVLTF
TRBJ2-2 TRBV5-4 TRBD1 few TGTGCCAGCAGCTGGGACAGGGGCAACACCGGGGAGCTGTTTTTT CASSWDRGNTGELFF
TRBJ2-5 TRBV6-1 TRBD2 - TGTGCCAGCACGATAGCGGGGGAGACCCAGTACTTC CASTIAGETQYF
TRBJ1-1 TRBV7-2 - few TGTGCCAGCAGCTTAATGGCGAACACTGAAGCTTTCTTT CASSLMANTEAFF
TRBJ2-7 TRBV28 TRBD2 - TGTGCCAGCGGCCTGGGAGGGACCCCCTACGAGCAGTACTTC CASGLGGTPYEQYF
TRBJ2-2 TRBV19 TRBD1 - TGTGCCAGTAGTCCCTGGACAGGGGTTAACACCGGGGAGCTGTTTTTT CASSPWTGVNTGELFF
TRBJ2-1 TRBV6-5 - - TGTGCCAGCAGTTACTCGCCTCAATTCAATGAGCAGTTCTTC CASSYSPQFNEQFF
TRBJ2-1 TRBV7-2 - - TGTGCCAGCGGGCGGGGTAGGAGGAACTACAATGAGCAGTTCTTC CASGRGRRNYNEQFF